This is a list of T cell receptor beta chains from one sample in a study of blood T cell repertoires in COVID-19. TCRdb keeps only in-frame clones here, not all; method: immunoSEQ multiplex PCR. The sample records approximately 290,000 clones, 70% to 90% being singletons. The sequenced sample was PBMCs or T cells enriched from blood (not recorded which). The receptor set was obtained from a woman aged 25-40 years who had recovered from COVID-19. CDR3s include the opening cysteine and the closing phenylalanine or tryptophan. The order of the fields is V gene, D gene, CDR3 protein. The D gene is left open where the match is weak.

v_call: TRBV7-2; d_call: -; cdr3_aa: CASSLEAGGTNEKLFF
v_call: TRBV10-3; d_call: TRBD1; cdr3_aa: CAISEFRGLGTEAFF
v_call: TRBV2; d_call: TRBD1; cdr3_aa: CASKGALNTEAFF
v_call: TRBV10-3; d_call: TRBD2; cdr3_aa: CAISDRTSGNSYEQYF
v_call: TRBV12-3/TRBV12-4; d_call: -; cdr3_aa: CASSLAGPQPQHF
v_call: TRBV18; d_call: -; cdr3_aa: CASSPLGVTDTQYF
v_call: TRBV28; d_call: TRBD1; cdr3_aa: CASSPGQGMDEQYF
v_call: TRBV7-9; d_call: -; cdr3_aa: CASSLRGLGRGDGYTF
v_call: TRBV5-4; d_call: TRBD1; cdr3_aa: CASSRMRDRAGTEAFF
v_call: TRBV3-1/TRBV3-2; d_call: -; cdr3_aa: CASSLKGLHRVEFF
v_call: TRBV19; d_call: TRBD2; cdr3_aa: CASNEREGLEEQFF